This is a list of T cell receptor beta chains from one sample in a study of blood T cell repertoires in COVID-19. The method was immunoSEQ multiplex PCR; TCRdb's version includes in-frame clones alone and lacks a portion of them. The table lists 100,000 or so clones, about 90% of them singletons. The material sequenced was peripheral blood. These receptors came from a woman in her forties or fifties in a cohort sampled during active COVID-19. CDR3s leave out the opening cysteine and the closing phenylalanine or tryptophan. Only part of the rows carry a size: once, few, many, or a class if the clone is expanded.

>TRBV28|-|12|TRBJ2-7
ASRFGTGAYEQY
>TRBV2|-|13|TRBJ2-2
ASRAGTTNTGELF
>TRBV11-3|-|15|TRBJ2-3
ASSLAVTAGSTDTQY
>TRBV4-2|-|12|TRBJ2-5
ASSQDVYQETQY
>TRBV28|few|10|TRBJ1-5
ASSTSNQPQH
>TRBV13|-|10|TRBJ2-1
ASSYRGGKQF
>TRBV7-8|few|11|TRBJ2-7
ASSLGHEWQQY
>TRBV29-1|-|11|TRBJ2-1
SVEGDTNNEQF
>TRBV11-2|-|14|TRBJ2-1
ASTLGLAGDIPGEF
>TRBV27|-|17|TRBJ1-6
ASSLSGTGGFSYNSPLH
>TRBV29-1|-|13|TRBJ2-7
SVEEAGSYRYEQY
>TRBV28|-|13|TRBJ2-2
ASSSQSEITGELF
>TRBV6-4|-|13|TRBJ2-1
ASSDGRGGSDEQF
>TRBV5-1|-|14|TRBJ2-1
ASSTRAAVYANEQF
>TRBV7-9|-|13|TRBJ1-5
ASSLGTGANQPQH
>TRBV19|-|13|TRBJ1-2
ASSIGVEETSGYT
>TRBV20-1|-|9|TRBJ1-4
SARIGEKLF
>TRBV5-8|-|15|TRBJ2-7
ASSLRSGGPSGYEQY
>TRBV24-1|-|15|TRBJ2-3
ATSDGGLAGVTDTQY
>TRBV5-4|-|14|TRBJ2-7
ASSPVATSGTYEQY
>TRBV25-1|-|12|TRBJ1-2
ASSGTGLSYGYT
>TRBV4-2|-|11|TRBJ1-2
ASSQGTGAGYT
>TRBV5-1|-|12|TRBJ1-1
ASSPNPMSTEAF
>TRBV6-5|-|13|TRBJ1-1
ASSYSTGVRTEAF
>TRBV12-5|-|12|TRBJ1-1
ASGRSGGTTEAF
>TRBV30|-|14|TRBJ1-4
AWRQRDSGGGEKLF
>TRBV29-1|-|10|TRBJ1-2
SAGTGGYGYT
>TRBV19|-|12|TRBJ2-5
ASSIDLGAETQY
>TRBV7-8|-|14|TRBJ2-5
ASSLDRGSFRETQY
>TRBV29-1|-|10|TRBJ1-1
SVVGQGVEAF
>TRBV7-9|-|13|TRBJ2-6
ASSPGGPGANVLT
>TRBV19|-|14|TRBJ2-5
ASSTQHISPQETQY
>TRBV28|-|12|TRBJ2-7
ASTAGGTPYEQY
>TRBV6-5|many|12|TRBJ2-1
ASTIAGEGDEQF
>TRBV9|-|10|TRBJ1-1
ASSVGDTEAF
>TRBV28|-|11|TRBJ1-2
ASSYKGQVGYT
>TRBV18|-|14|TRBJ1-1
ASSSSLQTMNTEAF
>TRBV6-5|-|12|TRBJ1-4
ANPGKDHNEKLF
>TRBV6-5|-|11|TRBJ1-1
ASEDRVNTEAF
>TRBV19|once|15|TRBJ1-4
ASSLGARLTTNEKLF
>TRBV25-1|-|12|TRBJ1-2
ASSRQTSIDGYT
>TRBV10-3|-|11|TRBJ2-7
AISRQELYEQY
>TRBV2|-|13|TRBJ1-4
ASRVRQATNEKLF
>TRBV18|-|14|TRBJ2-2
ASSPPGTGDTGELF
>TRBV11-2|-|15|TRBJ1-4
ASSLAGGDRVYEKLF
>TRBV5-6|-|11|TRBJ2-1
ASSLERRPQQF
>TRBV6-4|-|12|TRBJ2-3
ASSASRGTDTQY
>TRBV28|-|13|TRBJ1-2
ASSLRSTPNYGYT